The text below deals with one TCR beta chain. The antigen is unknown. These data come from a study of cytomegalovirus exposure and HLA in healthy donors. Whole-study results and caveats: Within a later analysis, the majority of CMV-associated TCR beta chains appeared HLA-restricted. An observed cluster of highly shared sequence variants was recorded as a likely sequencing artifact.

The CDR3 has 14 amino acids. Germline CDR1 reads SEHNR; CDR2 reads FQNEAQ (reference sequence). The V and J ends lost 5 bases and 5 bases respectively, with 15 bases between them. PCR employed 60 Vbeta and 13 Jbeta primers. TCRdb keeps only in-frame clones here, not all; method: immunoSEQ multiplex PCR. The sample has around 75,000 clones. The genes are TRBV7-9 and TRBJ2-5, with a weak D call TRBD1 (6 bases). The TCR sequence derives from a man aged 50-60 years in good health and CMV-seropositive. The sequenced sample consisted of PBMCs. The CDR3 DNA reads as TGTGCCAGCAGCCCTAAACGGACAGTGGAGACCCAGTACTTC. Translated, it gives CASSPKRTVETQYF.